The sample holds a few counts of the clone carrying this T cell receptor (beta chain). Its antigen is not identified. The entry originates in a study of T cells in Graves' hyperthyroidism and ophthalmopathy. Overall study findings and caveats: The model's output predicted ophthalmopathy at a median of about 5.9 months prior to onset. Most expanded thyroid clonotypes above 0.001 also appeared in blood.

Duration under 3 months, a NOSPECS grade of at least 4, and a Clinical Activity Score of at least 3 characterized the ophthalmopathy patients. Each diagnosis was grounded in clinical symptoms, serum thyroxine and TRAb, thyroid ultrasound, and orbital computed tomography. Amplified regions were TCR beta CDR3 sequences from RNA transcripts. HTBI primers were employed in a first-round RT-PCR of the TCR CDR3. MiXCR was run by TCRdb on the multiplex PCR reads, yielding one entry per CDR3 protein. The sample shows 300,000 to 450,000 distinct CDR3 sequences, around 13% of them seen only once. This CDR3 comprises 14 residues. V was shortened by 6 bases and J by 5 bases, with 13 bases between the two germline ends. The germline gives CDR1 LGHNT, CDR2 FRNRAP.

The J gene is TRBJ2-2, the V gene TRBV12-5; possibly TRBD2 for D (6 bases). The TCR was taken from a woman aged 25 to 39 with Graves' ophthalmopathy. The sample taken for sequencing was blood. CDR3 residues: CASGSGRTTGELFF. The CDR3, as DNA: TGTGCTAGTGGATCAGGGAGGACGACCGGGGAGCTGTTTTTT.